These 15 T cell receptor beta chains were all obtained from the same sample, sequenced in a study of early T cells in non-severe SARS-CoV-2 infection. TCRdb passed the 5' RACE reads through MiXCR, listing each CDR3 protein once. Among approximately 42,000 distinct CDR3 sequences, roughly 7.1% were seen once, and the ten largest hold roughly 4.7%. Sequencing was performed on whole blood. These receptors came from an adult who was a healthcare worker with PCR-confirmed SARS-CoV-2 infection or an uninfected control (not recorded which).

The V and J genes are TRBV3-1 and TRBJ1-1; D is possibly TRBD1 (5 bases). The CDR3 has 17 amino acids. Trimming took off 6 bases at V and 11 bases at J, with 31 bases between the two ends. Germline V lookup: CDR1 LGHDT, CDR2 YNNKEL (reference sequence). CDR3 nucleotides: TGTGCCAGCAGGCAAAGCGGCGCATCCGGGGCCGGTCGAGGTGCTTTCTTT. This encodes CASRQSGASGAGRGAFF.

The rearrangement uses TRBV10-3 and TRBJ2-3; no clear D. V lost 4 bases and J 2 bases, leaving 10 bases between the germline ends. This CDR3 has 14 amino acids. CDR1 and CDR2 from the germline V gene are ENHRY and SYGVKD. CDR3: CAISGVGTTDTQYF. The CDR3 nucleotides are TGTGCCATCAGTGGGGTGGGAACCACAGATACGCAGTATTTT.

The chain links TRBV7-3 to TRBJ2-1, with D tentatively TRBD2 (6 bases). Germline V gives CDR1 SGHTA, CDR2 FQGTGA. CDR3 length: 15 amino acids. The V end lost 3 bases, the J end lost 0 bases, and 9 bases lay between the germline ends. The CDR3 nucleotides read TGTGCCAGCAGCTTCGGAGGGAGCTCCTACAATGAGCAGTTCTTC. Its protein is CASSFGGSSYNEQFF.

This clonotype was counted many times. V gene TRBV13 combines with J gene TRBJ2-7; D ambiguous. CDR1 is PRHDT, CDR2 FYEKMQ, per germline (reference sequence). This CDR3 comprises 13 residues. Trimming stripped 1 base from V and 1 base from J, with 5 bases between. CDR3 bases: TGTGCCAGCAGCTTAGACAGTTCCTACGAGCAGTACTTC. Its translation is CASSLDSSYEQYF.

This clonotype was recorded a few times. The CDR3 is CASRQTGVAMDTQYF. CDR3 in DNA: TGTGCCAGCAGACAGACAGGGGTAGCTATGGATACGCAGTATTTT. The chain has TRBV7-2 and TRBJ2-3, with 8 nucleotides matching TRBD1. CDR1 is SGHTA and CDR2 is FQGNSA in the germline V gene. Germline trimming cut 6 bases from V and 6 bases from J; bases unmatched to any gene: 11. The CDR3 extends over 15 amino acids.

Many counts were recorded for this clonotype. The chain combines TRBV18 with TRBJ2-5, with D unresolved. The CDR3 is 13 residues long. Germline V gene lookup returns CDR1 KGHSH and CDR2 LQKENI. V lost 6 bases and J lost 0, with 8 bases in between. The CDR3 sequence is CASSRPNQETQYF. The DNA of the CDR3 is TGTGCCAGCTCCCGACCGAACCAAGAGACCCAGTACTTC.

The table lists this clonotype with many counts. The V gene is TRBV7-6, the J gene TRBJ2-1; no clear D. CDR1 and CDR2 from the germline V gene are SGHVS and FNYEAQ. V lost 5 bases and J 3 bases, leaving 11 bases between the germline ends. This CDR3 spans 14 amino acids. CDR3 sequence reads: CASSLSGGYNEQFF. The CDR3 region has the DNA TGTGCCAGCAGCCTCTCGGGCGGCTACAATGAGCAGTTCTTC.

CDR3 sequence: CASRDRASSTDTQYF. Written as DNA, the CDR3 is TGTGCCAGCAGGGACAGAGCGTCTAGCACAGATACGCAGTATTTT. The rearrangement joins TRBV2 to TRBJ2-3; D is possibly TRBD1 (6 bases). Germline CDR1 is SNHLY and CDR2 is FYNNEI. The length of the CDR3 is 15 residues. V lost 6 bases to trimming and J lost 0 bases, with 13 bases between them.

CDR3: CASSQDTKVGETQYF. The DNA for the CDR3 is TGTGCCAGCAGCCAAGATACGAAGGTGGGGGAGACCCAGTACTTC. The gene calls are TRBV3-1 and TRBJ2-5, with unresolved D. The CDR3 consists of 15 residues. Trimming left V 0 bases short and J 5 bases short, with 13 bases between. Germline V gene data show CDR1 as LGHDT and CDR2 as YNNKEL (reference sequence).

This clonotype was seen only a few times. The chain carries TRBV19 and TRBJ2-7; no clear D gene. CDR1 is LNHDA, CDR2 SQIVND, per germline (reference sequence). CDR3 size: 14 residues. V lost 1 base and J lost 3, with 10 bases in between. CDR3 protein: CASSIGRTIYEQYF. The CDR3 bases are TGTGCCAGTAGTATAGGGCGGACGATCTACGAGCAGTACTTC.

This chain connects TRBV12-3 or TRBV12-4 to TRBJ2-1; the D gene could be TRBD1 or TRBD2 (6 bases each). The CDR3 sequence is 12 residues long. Trimming left V 5 bases short and J 6 bases short, with 8 bases between. CDR3 sequence: CASSEGGNEQFF. DNA for the CDR3: TGTGCCAGCAGTGAGGGGGGCAATGAGCAGTTCTTC.

This clonotype was recorded a few times. V gene TRBV7-7 combines with J gene TRBJ2-2, with D hard to call. Trimming stripped 5 bases from V and 6 bases from J, with 7 bases between. The CDR3 is 12 amino acids. Per the germline V gene, CDR1 is SSHAT and CDR2 is FNYEAQ (reference sequence). The CDR3 is CASSPRSGELFF. CDR3 in DNA: TGTGCCAGCAGCCCACGATCCGGGGAGCTGTTTTTT.

This clonotype appeared many times. The genes are TRBV12-3 or TRBV12-4 and TRBJ2-3; 7 bases are a match to TRBD2. V shed 3 bases and J 1 base; nucleotides not matched to a gene: 1. The CDR3 extends over 14 amino acids. CDR3 amino acids: CASSLSGGTDTQYF. DNA of the CDR3: TGTGCCAGCAGTTTGAGCGGGGGCACAGATACGCAGTATTTT.

This clonotype was seen a few times. The chain combines TRBV2 with TRBJ2-7; D call uncertain. The V gene lost 7 bases and the J gene lost 0 bases, with 7 bases spanning the gap. CDR3 length equals 12 residues. The germline gives CDR1 SNHLY, CDR2 FYNNEI. The CDR3 nucleotides read TGTGCCAGCACTGGTAGCTCCTACGAGCAGTACTTC. It encodes CASTGSSYEQYF.

This clonotype has a handful of counts. This chain connects TRBV20-1 to TRBJ2-1; 8 nucleotides align to TRBD2. The CDR3 extends over 12 amino acids. The ends lost 3 bases at V and 10 bases at J; junction bases unmatched: 5. The germline V gene has CDR1 DFQATT and CDR2 SNEGSKA (reference sequence). The CDR3 sequence is CSARAAGEEQFF. CDR3 sequence (DNA): TGCAGTGCTAGGGCAGCGGGGGAGGAGCAGTTCTTC.